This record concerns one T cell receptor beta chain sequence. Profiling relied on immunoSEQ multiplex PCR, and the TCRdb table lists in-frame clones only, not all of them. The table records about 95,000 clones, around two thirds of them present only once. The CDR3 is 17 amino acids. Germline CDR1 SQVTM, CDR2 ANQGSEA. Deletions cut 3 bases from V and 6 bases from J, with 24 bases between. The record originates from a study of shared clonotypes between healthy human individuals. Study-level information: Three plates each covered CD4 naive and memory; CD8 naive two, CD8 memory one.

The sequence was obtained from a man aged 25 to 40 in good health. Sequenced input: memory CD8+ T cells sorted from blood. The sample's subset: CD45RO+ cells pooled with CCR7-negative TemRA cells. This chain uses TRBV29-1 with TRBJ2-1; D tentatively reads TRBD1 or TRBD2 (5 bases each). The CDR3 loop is CSVEGKNRDPKGNEQFF. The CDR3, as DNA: TGCAGCGTTGAGGGGAAGAACCGGGACCCAAAAGGCAATGAGCAGTTCTTC.